Sequencing of this TCR beta chain was carried out in a study of shared clonotypes between healthy human individuals. About the study: Aged 18 to 49, the donors were a couple of women and a few men. Three plates each covered CD4 naive and memory; CD8 naive two, CD8 memory one.

The length of the CDR3 is 16 residues. Germline CDR1 KGHSH, CDR2 LQKENI. Trimming removed 3 bases from V and 0 bases from J, with 14 bases in between. The run depth of the assay was deep. The assay was immunoSEQ multiplex PCR, and TCRdb's table has in-frame clones only and misses some. The sample consists of 600,000 to 750,000 clones, 55% to 75% of them appearing once. The specimen was memory CD4+ T cells sorted from blood. Subset: CD45RA-negative fraction. The TCR sequence derives from a woman aged 30 to 39 in good health. The V gene is TRBV18, the J gene TRBJ2-5; D is possibly TRBD2 (6 bases). The chain's CDR3 is CASSPRWRGDQETQYF. CDR3 nucleotides: TGTGCCAGCTCACCGCGTTGGCGGGGAGACCAAGAGACCCAGTACTTC.